This T cell receptor beta chain comes out of a study of radiation and T cells in renal cell carcinoma. General study results and limits: In blood, top tumor clones expanded by 2 weeks, shrinking by 4.

The V and J ends lost 6 bases and 1 base, in that order; junction bases with no gene match: 7. The CDR3 is made up of 16 amino acids. From germline, CDR1 is SNHLY and CDR2 FYNNEI. Sample treatment: 15 Gy SBRT to primary tumor, nephrectomy 4 weeks later. Nephrectomy followed 15 Gy stereotactic body radiation by 4 weeks. Here immunoSEQ multiplex PCR was the method, and the copy in TCRdb shows in-frame clones only, minus some. The table lists 15,000 to 20,000 clones, over 45% of them singletons. This clone was seen a few times. Its antigen is undetermined. Specimen: tumor tissue, collected from a patient whose treatment included radiotherapy and nephrectomy. The chain links TRBV2 to TRBJ1-1; 11 nucleotides align to TRBD1. This TCR was sampled from a man aged 45 to 65 with renal cell carcinoma. The CDR3 DNA reads as TGTGCCAGCAGAGACGGGACAGGGGGACCGAACACTGAAGCTTTCTTT. As protein: CASRDGTGGPNTEAFF.